These 10 T cell receptor beta chains share one sample of origin, sequenced in a study of blood T cells in healthy people across ages. With a J-beta primer mix and a sample-barcoded 5' primer, a second PCR ran about 7 to 12 cycles. TCRdb reprocessed the 5' RACE reads via MiXCR and lists one record per CDR3 protein. The data hold roughly 730,000 distinct CDR3 sequences, with 45% to 70% observed a single time. The sequenced sample was blood. The receptor source for this set is a middle-aged man in good health.

The genes are TRBV28 and TRBJ2-5, with D tentatively TRBD2 (5 bases). Trimming stripped 5 bases from V and 1 base from J, with 20 bases between. This CDR3 is built from 17 residues. Germline V lookup: CDR1 MDHEN, CDR2 SYDVKM. In nucleotides, the CDR3 is TGTGCCAGCAGTGGAAAAGGACCTTGGACTGGCCAAGAGACCCAGTACTTC. This sequence encodes CASSGKGPWTGQETQYF.

This clonotype was counted only a few times. The chain is built from TRBV7-9 and TRBJ2-3; a possible D gene is TRBD2 (6 bases). Trimming pared 0 bases from V and 9 bases from J, leaving 19 bases between. Germline CDR1 reads SEHNR; CDR2 reads FQNEAQ (reference sequence). The CDR3 totals 16 residues. The CDR3 loop is CASSLAVGLLSPTQYF. The CDR3 nucleotides are TGTGCCAGCAGCTTAGCGGTGGGACTTCTCTCCCCAACGCAGTATTTT.

The chain combines TRBV27 with TRBJ1-1; perhaps TRBD1 as D (6 bases). The CDR3 has 14 residues. V lost 1 base and J 5 bases, leaving 11 bases between the germline ends. Germline V gene data show CDR1 as MNHEY and CDR2 as SMNVEV (reference sequence). The CDR3 loop is CASSLYRESTEAFF. CDR3 bases: TGTGCCAGCAGTTTATACAGGGAATCAACTGAAGCTTTCTTT.

The V and J genes are TRBV4-1 and TRBJ2-7; 9 bases fit TRBD1. Germline V lookup: CDR1 MGHRA, CDR2 YSYEKL. J lost 7 bases, V lost 3 bases, and 13 bases had no gene match. The CDR3 is 16 amino acids. Here the CDR3 DNA reads TGCGCCAGCAGCCAGGCTCGAGGGACAGGGATTTGGGAGCAGTACTTC. The encoded protein is CASSQARGTGIWEQYF.

The chain couples TRBV4-3 to TRBJ2-5; D is tentatively TRBD1 or TRBD2 (5 bases each). The DNA end is a closer match to TRBJ2-7, so the J assignment may be wrong. The CDR3 totals 16 residues. The germline V gene encodes CDR1 LGHNA and CDR2 YSLEER. This CDR3 is CASSQGTGRNTYEQYF. CDR3 nucleotides: TGCGCCAGCAGCCAGGGGACGGGCAGGAATACCTACGAGCAGTACTTC.

The gene calls are TRBV15 and TRBJ2-4; a possible D gene is TRBD1 (5 bases). The tail of the sequence fits TRBJ2-7 better, so the J call may be wrong. The CDR3 sequence is 15 residues long. Germline V CDR1 and CDR2: LNHNV, YYDKDF (reference sequence). CDR3 sequence reads: CATSTGGRRVYEQYF. The CDR3 DNA reads TGTGCCACCAGCACCGGTGGTCGCAGGGTCTACGAGCAGTACTTC.

The chain combines TRBV28 with TRBJ2-7; no definite D call. The ends were cut back, 5 bases at V and 2 bases at J, with 19 bases in the middle. Germline V gene lookup returns CDR1 MDHEN and CDR2 SYDVKM. The CDR3 consists of 16 residues. CDR3 sequence (DNA): TGTGCCAGCAGTCCCCCCTTTAGGGTCCTAACCTACGAGCAGTACTTC. Protein product: CASSPPFRVLTYEQYF. Based on the CDR3 plus reference TRBV28 and TRBJ2-7, the full variable domain is DVKVTQSSRYLVKRTGEKVFLECVQDMDHENMFWYRQDPGLGLRLIYFSYDVKMKEKGDIPEGYSVSREKKERFSLILESASTNQTSMYLCASSPPFRVLTYEQYFGPGTRLTVT.

Comments on this clonotype: A read error may produce the germline difference seen at one junction end. The chain uses TRBV7-9 and TRBJ2-5, with 8 bases identical to TRBD2. Germline CDR1 reads SEHNR; CDR2 reads FQNEAQ (reference sequence). The CDR3 runs to 14 residues. The CDR3 DNA reads as TGTGCCAGCAGCTCCACTAGCGGAGAAGAGGCCCAGTACTTC. Translation gives CASSSTSGEEAQYF.

The chain links TRBV15 to TRBJ1-2; a possible D gene is TRBD1 (5 bases). There are 16 residues in the CDR3. Trimming shortened V by 2 bases and J by 2 bases, and 15 bases separated the two germline ends. In germline, CDR1 is LNHNV, CDR2 YYDKDF (reference sequence). The CDR3: CATSRLLGRVNYGYTF. The CDR3 DNA reads as TGTGCCACCAGCAGATTGTTGGGACGGGTGAACTATGGCTACACCTTC.

The rearrangement joins TRBV13 to TRBJ2-3, with no clear D. Between the trimmed V and J ends, which lost 7 bases and 6 bases, there was a span of 14 bases. The CDR3 contains 13 residues. Germline loops: CDR1 PRHDT, CDR2 FYEKMQ (reference sequence). The CDR3 here is CASTGSERDTQYF. Here the CDR3 DNA reads TGTGCCAGCACCGGCTCGGAAAGGGATACGCAGTATTTT.